What follows are 27 T cell receptor beta chains derived from one specimen sequenced in a study of cytomegalovirus exposure and HLA in healthy donors. The study ran its PCR with 60 Vbeta and 13 Jbeta primers. Profiled with immunoSEQ multiplex PCR; TCRdb holds only in-frame clones, not every one. The repertoire consists of 250,000 to 350,000 clones, with about nine tenths occurring once and the leading ten covering less than 4.5%. Sequencing used PBMCs. The receptors here all came from a man aged 35 to 55 in good health and CMV-seropositive.

The V call is TRBV7-2, the J call TRBJ2-3, with 13 bases aligning to TRBD2. From germline, CDR1 is SGHTA and CDR2 FQGNSA. The trim removed 5 bases at V and 3 bases at J, leaving 11 bases unmatched. The CDR3 extends over 18 amino acids. CDR3 sequence: CASSPGLRLAGGTDTQYF. DNA for the CDR3: TGTGCCAGCAGCCCGGGGCTGCGACTAGCGGGGGGTACAGATACGCAGTATTTT.

This chain connects TRBV2 to TRBJ2-1; 8 bases map to TRBD2. The CDR3 totals 14 residues. Per germline, CDR1 SNHLY and CDR2 FYNNEI. V lost 4 bases and J lost 8; bases outside the gene matches: 7. CDR3 bases: TGTGCCAGCAGTGTGGAGCGGGAGAGGGATGAGCAGTTCTTC. It codes for CASSVERERDEQFF.

This clone was seen a few times. The chain employs TRBV7-9 and TRBJ2-7, with D perhaps matching TRBD2 (6 bases). Germline CDR1 reads SEHNR; CDR2 reads FQNEAQ (reference sequence). Trimming stripped 5 bases from V and 6 bases from J, with 14 bases between. CDR3 length: 13 residues. CDR3 nucleotide sequence: TGTGCCAGCAGCCCCCGATGGGGAGGCGAGCAGTACTTC. Translation: CASSPRWGGEQYF.

This chain connects TRBV7-2 to TRBJ2-7; TRBD1 agrees at 7 bases. The CDR3 is 12 amino acids. The junction had 3 bases not matched to a gene; V was cut back by 1 base and J by 9 bases. Germline V lookup: CDR1 SGHTA, CDR2 FQGNSA. The CDR3 bases are TGTGCCAGCAGCTTAGGCAGGGACAGGCAGTACTTC. Residues: CASSLGRDRQYF.

J is TRBJ1-5 and V is TRBV7-9, with 7 bases identical to TRBD1. The V gene's germline CDR1 is SEHNR and CDR2 FQNEAQ (reference sequence). The CDR3 consists of 14 residues. Trimming cost V 1 base and J 6 bases; bases outside gene matches: 3. This CDR3 reads CASSLETGSQPQHF. For the CDR3, the DNA is TGTGCCAGCAGCTTAGAGACAGGGAGTCAGCCCCAGCATTTT.

This clone turned up a few times. The chain joins TRBV30 to TRBJ1-1; 7 bases are shared with TRBD1. CDR1 is GTSNPN, CDR2 SVGIG, per germline (reference sequence). V dropped 5 bases and J dropped 0; count of bases not matched to a gene: 3. This CDR3 is built from 13 residues. The CDR3 spells CAWEQGMNTEAFF. The CDR3 coding sequence is TGTGCCTGGGAACAGGGGATGAACACTGAAGCTTTCTTT. The whole variable domain, remainder taken from reference TRBV30 and TRBJ1-1, is SQTIHQWPATLVQPVGSPLSLECTVEGTSNPNLYWYRQAAGRGLQLLFYSVGIGQISSEVPQNLSASRPQDRQFILSSKKLLLSDSGFYLCAWEQGMNTEAFFGQGTRLTVV.

J is TRBJ1-2 and V is TRBV9; perhaps TRBD1 as D (6 bases). CDR3 length: 17 amino acids. The V gene's germline CDR1 is SGDLS and CDR2 YYNGEE. Trimming left V 3 bases short and J 8 bases short, with 26 bases between. The chain's CDR3 is CASSARRGTQLNGGYTF. The DNA for the CDR3 is TGTGCCAGCAGCGCGCGAAGGGGGACCCAACTAAATGGGGGCTACACCTTC.

The chain has TRBV4-3 and TRBJ1-5; the match to TRBD1 covers 7 bases. From germline, CDR1 is LGHNA and CDR2 YSLEER. V lost 1 base, J lost 7 bases, and 4 bases stayed unmatched. The CDR3 sequence is 14 residues long. In DNA, the CDR3 is TGCGCCAGCAGCCAAGGGGCAGGGGGACAGCCCCAGCATTTT. It is translated as CASSQGAGGQPQHF.

This sequence joins TRBV5-4 and TRBJ1-2; no clear D gene. The CDR3 totals 12 residues. The germline gives CDR1 SGHNT, CDR2 YYREEE (reference sequence). Trimming took off 0 bases at V and 4 bases at J, with 4 bases between the two ends. The CDR3 bases are TGTGCCAGCAGCTTGGACAGCTATGGCTACACCTTC. Translation gives CASSLDSYGYTF.

As DNA, the CDR3 is TGTGCCAGCAGCTTAGTTTCTGGGGCTAGCGGGAGCTCCCTACGAGAGCAGTACTTC. Protein sequence: CASSLVSGASGSSLREQYF. The V call is TRBV7-2, the J call TRBJ2-7; TRBD2 agrees at 10 bases. CDR3 length equals 19 residues. Germline CDR1 and CDR2: SGHTA and FQGNSA. V lost 1 base, J lost 7 bases, and 19 bases stayed unmatched.

This rearrangement joins TRBV29-1 to TRBJ2-7; no reliable D call. Trimming removed 4 bases at V and 7 bases at J, with 11 bases between. Germline lookup yields CDR1 SQVTM and CDR2 ANQGSEA. The CDR3 runs to 11 residues. The CDR3 is CSVGLSREQYF. The CDR3 nucleotides are TGCAGCGTTGGACTCTCGAGGGAGCAGTACTTC.

The chain uses TRBV28 and TRBJ2-7, with D possibly TRBD2 on 5 matching bases. Germline V gives CDR1 MDHEN, CDR2 SYDVKM. Trimming shortened V by 6 bases and J by 2 bases, and 8 bases separated the two germline ends. The CDR3 sequence is 12 residues long. The CDR3 DNA follows: TGTGCCAGCAGGGACTTGCCCTACGAGCAGTACTTC. Translating gives CASRDLPYEQYF.

This clone has just one count. This chain uses TRBV28 with TRBJ1-2; the match to TRBD1 covers 7 bases. This CDR3 contains 16 residues. Germline assignment: CDR1 MDHEN and CDR2 SYDVKM. V shed 4 bases and J 2 bases; nucleotides not matched to a gene: 10. In DNA form, the CDR3 reads TGTGCCAGCAGTTCCCCGACAGGGTTCAGAAACTATGGCTACACCTTC. Amino acids: CASSSPTGFRNYGYTF.

The V and J genes are TRBV18 and TRBJ1-4; D not certain. The CDR3 is made up of 13 amino acids. V was shortened by 5 bases and J by 8 bases, with 12 bases between the two germline ends. CDR1 is KGHSH and CDR2 is LQKENI in the germline V gene. In DNA, the CDR3 is TGTGCCAGCTCAATTCGGGAAGGGGAAAAACTGTTTTTT. Protein product: CASSIREGEKLFF.

J is TRBJ1-1 and V is TRBV27, with TRBD1 identical over 7 bases. This CDR3 spans 14 amino acids. With V trimmed by 4 bases and J by 6 bases, 8 bases remained unmatched. Germline CDR1 and CDR2: MNHEY and SMNVEV (reference sequence). The CDR3, as DNA: TGTGCCAGCAGTTCTAGACAGGGAGGCGCTGAAGCTTTCTTT. This translates into CASSSRQGGAEAFF.

The chain uses TRBV10-3 and TRBJ2-5; D might be TRBD1 (6 bases). The germline V gene has CDR1 ENHRY and CDR2 SYGVKD. The CDR3 length is 16 residues. The V end lost 0 bases, the J end lost 7 bases, and 18 bases lay between the germline ends. The CDR3 DNA is TGTGCCATCAGTGAGTCGGGGAACAGGCAGGGGCGGACCCAGTACTTC. Translating it yields CAISESGNRQGRTQYF.

The chain recombines TRBV7-2 with TRBJ2-5, with D unresolved. The CDR3 covers 14 residues. Germline CDR1 is SGHTA and CDR2 is FQGNSA. The V and J ends lost 3 bases and 1 base respectively, with 9 bases between them. The CDR3 is CASSFGVGQETQYF. DNA of the CDR3: TGTGCCAGCAGCTTCGGAGTTGGCCAAGAGACCCAGTACTTC.

The CDR3 sequence is CASSITLAGSYEQYF. CDR3 coding DNA: TGTGCCAGTAGTATCACTCTAGCGGGGTCCTACGAGCAGTACTTC. The J gene is TRBJ2-7, the V gene TRBV19; 9 bases line up with TRBD2. The CDR3 has 15 amino acids. In germline, CDR1 is LNHDA, CDR2 SQIVND (reference sequence). V lost 3 bases to trimming and J lost 1 base; unmatched junction nucleotides: 4.

The chain uses TRBV19 and TRBJ1-2; D call uncertain. CDR1 and CDR2 from the germline V gene are LNHDA and SQIVND (reference sequence). Trimming left V 9 bases short and J 7 bases short, with 9 bases between. The CDR3 totals 10 residues. CDR3 nucleotides: TGTGCCAGCCGAGGCCTTGGCTACACCTTC. The encoded protein is CASRGLGYTF. Full variable domain (remainder filled in from reference TRBV19 and TRBJ1-2): DGGITQSPKYLFRKEGQNVTLSCEQNLNHDAMYWYRQDPGQGLRLIYYSQIVNDFQKGDIAEGYSVSREKKESFPLTVTSAQKNPTAFYLCASRGLGYTFGSGTRLTVV.

This clone was counted only a few times. The chain has TRBV5-6 and TRBJ1-2; D not resolved. The CDR3 loop spans 12 amino acids. Trimming shortened V by 1 base and J by 7 bases, and 8 bases separated the two germline ends. Germline V gene sequence: CDR1 SGHDT, CDR2 YYEEEE. The CDR3 loop reads CASSLTPTGYTF. CDR3 in DNA: TGTGCCAGCAGCTTGACCCCTACTGGCTACACCTTC. Drawing the rest from reference TRBV5-6 and TRBJ1-2, the complete variable domain is DAGVTQSPTHLIKTRGQQVTLRCSPKSGHDTVSWYQQALGQGPQFIFQYYEEEERQRGNFPDRFSGHQFPNYSSELNVNALLLGDSALYLCASSLTPTGYTFGSGTRLTVV.

CDR3 in amino acids: CASTLDRGFPSEQFF. CDR3 sequence (DNA): TGTGCCAGTACCTTGGACAGGGGCTTTCCATCTGAGCAGTTCTTC. The chain combines TRBV19 with TRBJ2-1, with 9 positions matching TRBD1. Trimming took 7 bases from V and 9 from J; bases not matched to a gene: 13. The CDR3 sequence is 15 residues long. Germline V gives CDR1 LNHDA, CDR2 SQIVND (reference sequence).

The V gene is TRBV10-3, the J gene TRBJ1-2; tentatively, D is TRBD1 (5 bases). The V and J ends lost 5 bases and 0 bases respectively, with 13 bases between them. The germline gives CDR1 ENHRY, CDR2 SYGVKD. The CDR3 totals 15 residues. The CDR3 DNA follows: TGTGCCATCAGTTCAGACAGAGCCTCTAACTATGGCTACACCTTC. It codes for CAISSDRASNYGYTF.

This clone was found once. The chain employs TRBV4-1 and TRBJ1-4; 7 bases are shared with TRBD1. CDR3 size: 15 residues. The V gene's germline CDR1 is MGHRA and CDR2 YSYEKL. With V trimmed by 1 base and J by 7 bases, 6 bases remained unmatched. CDR3 sequence reads: CASSQGRTGAEKLFF. In DNA, the CDR3 is TGCGCCAGCAGCCAAGGTCGAACAGGGGCTGAAAAACTGTTTTTT.

The chain is built from TRBV19 and TRBJ2-1; no clear D. The CDR3 sequence is 13 residues long. CDR1 and CDR2 from the germline V gene are LNHDA and SQIVND (reference sequence). With 6 bases removed from V and 4 bases from J, the gap between germline ends came to 10 bases. For the CDR3, the DNA is TGTGCCAGTAGAGTAACAGATTACAATGAGCAGTTCTTC. It is translated as CASRVTDYNEQFF.

The chain has TRBV11-2 and TRBJ2-7; D gene unclear. CDR1 is SGHAT and CDR2 is FQNNGV in the germline V gene. CDR3 length: 14 residues. Trimming stripped 1 base from V and 3 bases from J, with 10 bases between. CDR3 sequence reads: CASSLGRFSYEQYF. CDR3 DNA: TGTGCCAGCAGCTTAGGGCGGTTTAGCTACGAGCAGTACTTC.

The rearrangement uses TRBV19 and TRBJ2-7, with D possibly matching TRBD1 (6 bases). The ends were cut back, 4 bases at V and 3 bases at J, with 16 bases in the middle. Germline V lookup: CDR1 LNHDA, CDR2 SQIVND (reference sequence). This CDR3 has 15 amino acids. In DNA, the CDR3 is TGTGCCAGTAGTACCCCGACAGGAGAAGTCTACGAGCAGTACTTC. Translated, it gives CASSTPTGEVYEQYF.

The chain links TRBV7-6 to TRBJ2-1; D possibly corresponds to TRBD2 (5 bases). CDR3 length equals 17 residues. Between the trimmed V and J ends, which lost 5 bases and 0 bases, there was a span of 17 bases. Germline V gene sequence: CDR1 SGHVS, CDR2 FNYEAQ. The CDR3 region is CASSPPGRADSYNEQFF. The CDR3 coding sequence is TGTGCCAGCAGCCCTCCCGGGCGGGCCGACTCCTACAATGAGCAGTTCTTC.